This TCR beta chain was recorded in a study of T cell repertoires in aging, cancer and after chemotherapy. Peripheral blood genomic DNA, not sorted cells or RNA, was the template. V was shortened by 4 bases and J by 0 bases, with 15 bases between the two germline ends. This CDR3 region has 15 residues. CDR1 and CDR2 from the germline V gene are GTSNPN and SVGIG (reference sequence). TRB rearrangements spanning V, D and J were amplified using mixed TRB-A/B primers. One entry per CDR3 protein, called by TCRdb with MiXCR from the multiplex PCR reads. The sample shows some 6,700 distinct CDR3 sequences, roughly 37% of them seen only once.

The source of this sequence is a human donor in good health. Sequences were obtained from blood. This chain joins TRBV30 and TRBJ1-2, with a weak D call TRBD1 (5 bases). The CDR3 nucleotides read TGTGCCTGGACCCAACGGGAGGGGACTAACTATGGCTACACCTTC. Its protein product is CAWTQREGTNYGYTF.